These 29 T cell receptor beta chains came from one sample sequenced in a study of OX40 agonist ivuxolimab in advanced cancers. The data were produced by immunoSEQ multiplex PCR, yet TCRdb's version contains in-frame clones alone and is incomplete. The sample holds tens of thousands of clones; 85% to 90% are singletons and the top ten take 6.5%. The starting material was CD4+ or CD8+ T cells sorted from blood, obtained in a trial of the OX40 agonist ivuxolimab. The receptor set was obtained from an adult with an advanced solid tumor such as melanoma, head and neck, liver or kidney cancer.

The J gene is TRBJ2-6, the V gene TRBV28; the D is unclear. The V end lost 5 bases, the J end lost 0 bases, and 14 bases lay between the germline ends. The CDR3 has 17 amino acids. From germline, CDR1 is MDHEN and CDR2 SYDVKM. The CDR3 here is CASSAMTVPSGANVLTF. The CDR3 region has the DNA TGTGCCAGCAGTGCTATGACGGTTCCCTCTGGGGCCAACGTCCTGACTTTC.

This clone was observed once. The chain is built from TRBV28 and TRBJ1-5; D not certain. The CDR3 sequence is 14 residues long. Germline lookup yields CDR1 MDHEN and CDR2 SYDVKM. V was trimmed by 3 bases and J by 8 bases, leaving 14 bases between them. As DNA, the CDR3 is TGTGCCAGCAGTTTCGAAGGATTTATCAAGCCCCAGCATTTT. It yields the protein CASSFEGFIKPQHF. Using reference TRBV28 and TRBJ1-5 for the parts outside the CDR3, the full variable domain is DVKVTQSSRYLVKRTGEKVFLECVQDMDHENMFWYRQDPGLGLRLIYFSYDVKMKEKGDIPEGYSVSREKKERFSLILESASTNQTSMYLCASSFEGFIKPQHFGDGTRLSIL.

V and J are TRBV5-4 and TRBJ1-6; TRBD1 might be the D (5 bases). V was cut by 5 bases and J by 0 bases, with 9 bases left in between. Per the germline V gene, CDR1 is SGHNT and CDR2 is YYREEE (reference sequence). CDR3 length: 15 amino acids. CDR3 loop: CASRLGGSYNSPLHF. CDR3 nucleotide sequence: TGTGCCAGCAGGCTCGGGGGCTCCTATAATTCACCCCTCCACTTT.

The chain has TRBV30 and TRBJ1-1; D might be TRBD1 (5 bases). Deletions cut 0 bases from V and 5 bases from J, with 10 bases between. The CDR3 runs 13 residues. Germline CDR1 GTSNPN, CDR2 SVGIG (reference sequence). The CDR3 DNA reads as TGTGCCTGGAGTGTACAGGCTGATACTGAAGCTTTCTTT. It specifies CAWSVQADTEAFF.

This clone was counted between two and nine times. The CDR3 protein is CASSFGNSYNEQFF. DNA for the CDR3: TGCGCCAGCAGCTTTGGGAACTCCTACAATGAGCAGTTCTTC. V is TRBV5-1 and J is TRBJ2-1; D unresolved. Germline-derived CDR1 and CDR2 are SGHRS and YFSETQ. V lost 2 bases, J lost 0 bases, and 6 bases lay in between. There are 14 residues in the CDR3.

In DNA, the CDR3 is TGTGCCAGCAGCACCGACGTCGTCCCCGTGGGGCTGTTTTTT. Its translation: CASSTDVVPVGLFF. This chain connects TRBV11-2 to TRBJ2-2; no clear D gene. Trimming removed 5 bases at V and 13 bases at J, with 20 bases between. The CDR3 has 14 amino acids. Germline CDR1 SGHAT, CDR2 FQNNGV.

This chain joins TRBV18 and TRBJ2-7; 7 bases line up with TRBD1. The CDR3 has 15 amino acids. CDR1 and CDR2 (germline): KGHSH, LQKENI. V dropped 5 bases and J dropped 2; count of bases not matched to a gene: 9. The CDR3 is CASSGQVWRTYEQYF. The DNA of the CDR3 is TGTGCCAGCTCAGGACAGGTATGGAGAACCTACGAGCAGTACTTC.

This clone has just a few counts. CDR3 protein: CASSLALGRVNQPQHF. The CDR3 region has the DNA TGTGCCAGCAGCTTGGCCTTGGGCAGGGTCAATCAGCCCCAGCATTTT. V and J are TRBV5-5 and TRBJ1-5; perhaps TRBD1 as D (5 bases). In germline, CDR1 is SGHKS, CDR2 YYEKEE (reference sequence). The CDR3 runs to 16 residues. V was trimmed by 0 bases and J by 3 bases, leaving 13 bases between them.

The V and J genes are TRBV19 and TRBJ1-5; TRBD1 aligns across 11 bases. The trim removed 5 bases at V and 13 bases at J, leaving 7 bases unmatched. Germline V gene lookup returns CDR1 LNHDA and CDR2 SQIVND (reference sequence). The CDR3 spans 13 residues. This chain's CDR3 is CASSSNRDRGQHF. CDR3 in DNA: TGTGCCAGTAGTTCAAACCGGGACAGGGGGCAGCATTTT. The whole variable domain, filled in from reference TRBV19 and TRBJ1-5, reads DGGITQSPKYLFRKEGQNVTLSCEQNLNHDAMYWYRQDPGQGLRLIYYSQIVNDFQKGDIAEGYSVSREKKESFPLTVTSAQKNPTAFYLCASSSNRDRGQHFGDGTRLSIL.

This chain links TRBV18 with TRBJ2-5, with a tentative D call TRBD1 (5 bases). V lost 7 bases, J lost 1 base, and 10 bases lay in between. Germline V CDR1 and CDR2: KGHSH, LQKENI. The CDR3 has 13 amino acids. As DNA, the CDR3 is TGTGCCAGCTTACGGACACTCCAAGAGACCCAGTACTTC. Its translation: CASLRTLQETQYF.

J is TRBJ1-5 and V is TRBV6-6; no firm D call. The CDR3 is 14 residues long. From germline, CDR1 is MNHNY and CDR2 SVGAGI (reference sequence). V lost 0 bases and J lost 4, with 7 bases in between. The CDR3 coding sequence is TGTGCCAGCAGTTACTCATCCGTTAATCAGCCCCAGCATTTT. Protein: CASSYSSVNQPQHF.

The chain joins TRBV7-8 to TRBJ2-3, with no clear D. The CDR3 is made up of 15 amino acids. Germline CDR1 and CDR2: SGHVS and FQNEAQ. V gave up 1 base and J gave up 8 bases, with 16 bases separating them. CDR3 DNA sequence: TGTGCCAGCAGCTTAGTTTCTAGTAGTCAGTCTACGCAGTATTTT. It encodes CASSLVSSSQSTQYF.

The rearrangement uses TRBV7-9 and TRBJ1-2; D is uncertain. This CDR3 contains 12 residues. The V and J ends lost 3 bases and 0 bases respectively, with 2 bases between them. Germline values: CDR1 SEHNR, CDR2 FQNEAQ (reference sequence). CDR3 residues: CASSFPNYGYTF. Here the CDR3 DNA reads TGTGCCAGCAGCTTTCCTAACTATGGCTACACCTTC.

The DNA of the CDR3 is TGTGCCAGCAGTGAGGGAGGGTTCACAACACCCCTCCACTTT. Protein product: CASSEGGFTTPLHF. V gene TRBV6-1 combines with J gene TRBJ1-6; D unresolved. The germline gives CDR1 MNHNS, CDR2 SASEGT. V was clipped by 3 bases and J by 11 bases, with 14 bases between them. CDR3 length equals 14 residues.

The chain combines TRBV5-1 with TRBJ1-2; possible D gene TRBD1, 5 bases. This CDR3 region has 16 residues. Trimming cost V 1 base and J 0 bases, with 13 bases left between them. Germline CDR1 reads SGHRS; CDR2 reads YFSETQ. The CDR3, as DNA: TGCGCCAGCAGCTTGTCCCCAGGGAGGGCTAACTATGGCTACACCTTC. This encodes CASSLSPGRANYGYTF.

This clone was detected many times. The chain uses TRBV19 and TRBJ1-1, with D possibly being TRBD1 (6 bases). This CDR3 is built from 15 residues. V was trimmed by 6 bases and J by 4 bases, leaving 18 bases between them. CDR1 is LNHDA, CDR2 SQIVND, per germline (reference sequence). CDR3 sequence: CASRRFSGGGTEAFF. The CDR3 DNA follows: TGTGCCAGTAGAAGATTTTCGGGAGGGGGCACTGAAGCTTTCTTT.

The chain carries TRBV19 and TRBJ2-7, with D perhaps matching TRBD1 or TRBD2 (6 bases each). Trimming took off 7 bases at V and 7 bases at J, with 17 bases between the two ends. The CDR3 contains 13 residues. The germline V gene encodes CDR1 LNHDA and CDR2 SQIVND (reference sequence). This CDR3 reads CASKGGWGNEQYF. CDR3 nucleotides: TGTGCCAGTAAAGGGGGGTGGGGTAATGAGCAGTACTTC.

V usage is TRBV7-2 and J usage is TRBJ2-7; 11 nucleotides align to TRBD2. Germline CDR1 reads SGHTA; CDR2 reads FQGNSA. With 5 bases clipped from V and 6 bases from J, the junction kept 6 bases outside the gene matches. The CDR3 spans 14 residues. CDR3 sequence reads: CASSPLAGEREQYF. CDR3 DNA: TGTGCCAGCAGCCCACTAGCGGGAGAACGCGAGCAGTACTTC. Full variable domain (outside the CDR3, taken from reference TRBV7-2 and TRBJ2-7): GAGVSQSPSNKVTEKGKDVELRCDPISGHTALYWYRQSLGQGLEFLIYFQGNSAPDKSGLPSDRFSAERTGGSVSTLTIQRTQQEDSAVYLCASSPLAGEREQYFGPGTRLTVT.

The chain uses TRBV5-5 and TRBJ2-7; D not resolved. Trimming took off 0 bases at V and 0 bases at J, with 7 bases between the two ends. The CDR3 is 14 amino acids. Germline CDR1 is SGHKS and CDR2 is YYEKEE (reference sequence). CDR3 DNA sequence: TGTGCCAGCAGCTTGGAGGTGAGCTCCTACGAGCAGTACTTC. Protein sequence: CASSLEVSSYEQYF.

The gene calls are TRBV6-6 and TRBJ2-1; TRBD2 matches at 9 bases. In germline, CDR1 is MNHNY, CDR2 SVGAGI (reference sequence). This CDR3 spans 16 amino acids. The junction had 11 bases not matched to a gene; V was cut back by 4 bases and J by 7 bases. Here the CDR3 reads CASSFPRVAGENEQFF. Here the CDR3 DNA reads TGTGCCAGCAGTTTCCCGCGGGTAGCGGGAGAGAATGAGCAGTTCTTC.

This chain uses TRBV6-5 with TRBJ2-2; perhaps TRBD1 as D (5 bases). CDR1 is MNHEY, CDR2 SVGAGI, per germline. Between the trimmed V and J ends, which lost 7 bases and 2 bases, there was a span of 14 bases. There are 15 residues in the CDR3. CDR3 region: CASTMTALNTGELFF. Written as DNA, the CDR3 is TGTGCCAGCACCATGACAGCCCTCAACACCGGGGAGCTGTTTTTT.

The rearrangement joins TRBV6-6 to TRBJ1-2; weak D call: TRBD1 (5 bases). Germline CDR1 and CDR2: MNHNY and SVGAGI (reference sequence). Deletions cut 2 bases from V and 6 bases from J, with 10 bases between. CDR3 size: 13 residues. The CDR3 bases are TGTGCCAGCAGTTACGGGACGGGTAATGGCTACACCTTC. This codes for CASSYGTGNGYTF.

The V call is TRBV27, the J call TRBJ1-5, with D tentatively TRBD1 (6 bases). Between the trimmed V and J ends, which lost 5 bases and 4 bases, there was a span of 18 bases. CDR1 and CDR2 from the germline V gene are MNHEY and SMNVEV (reference sequence). The CDR3 is 16 residues long. The CDR3 reads CASSRRGIVGNQPQHF. CDR3 in DNA: TGTGCCAGCAGTCGGAGGGGGATTGTTGGGAATCAGCCCCAGCATTTT.

The chain carries TRBV18 and TRBJ1-5; perhaps TRBD1 as D (5 bases). The CDR3 runs to 14 residues. CDR1 KGHSH and CDR2 LQKENI come from the germline V gene. Trimming cost V 3 bases and J 9 bases, with 15 bases left between them. Here the CDR3 DNA reads TGTGCCAGCTCACCCGGGACCCCGCAAAGGCCCCAGCATTTT. Amino acids: CASSPGTPQRPQHF.

The V and J genes are TRBV5-5 and TRBJ1-1, with D hard to call. CDR1 SGHKS and CDR2 YYEKEE come from the germline V gene (reference sequence). The V and J ends lost 4 bases and 1 base respectively, with 14 bases between them. CDR3 length: 15 amino acids. The CDR3 nucleotides read TGTGCCAGCAGCCCCGAGGGTCACCCGAACACTGAAGCTTTCTTT. The encoded protein is CASSPEGHPNTEAFF.

The rearrangement uses TRBV29-1 and TRBJ1-1, with 12 positions matching TRBD1. Per germline, CDR1 SQVTM and CDR2 ANQGSEA. CDR3 size: 15 residues. V lost 7 bases, J lost 3 bases, and 9 bases stayed unmatched. DNA for the CDR3: TGCAGCGCTTACCGGGACAGGGGGCACGACACTGAAGCTTTCTTT. Protein: CSAYRDRGHDTEAFF.

This chain uses TRBV19 with TRBJ2-7; no clear D. This CDR3 region has 14 residues. Trimming took 2 bases from V and 2 from J, leaving 10 bases between them. Germline V lookup: CDR1 LNHDA, CDR2 SQIVND (reference sequence). The CDR3 is CASSITRLAYEQYF. The DNA for the CDR3 is TGTGCCAGTAGTATAACGCGGCTAGCCTACGAGCAGTACTTC.

A single count supports this clone. The V call is TRBV2, the J call TRBJ1-5; D perhaps matches TRBD1 (6 bases). From germline, CDR1 is SNHLY and CDR2 FYNNEI. The germline V and J ends were trimmed by 6 bases and 10 bases, with 22 bases remaining between them. There are 15 residues in the CDR3. Here the CDR3 DNA reads TGTGCCAGCAGAAAACGGACAGATTCAATCAATCCCCAGCATTTT. It translates to CASRKRTDSINPQHF.

The gene calls are TRBV27 and TRBJ2-2, with 8 bases lining up with TRBD1. This CDR3 is built from 17 residues. The V gene's germline CDR1 is MNHEY and CDR2 SMNVEV (reference sequence). Losses at the gene ends were 3 bases for V and 2 bases for J; bases not matched to a gene: 8. The CDR3 DNA reads as TGTGCCAGCAGTTTTAGAAAGGACAGGGCCAACACCGGGGAGCTGTTTTTT. Its protein is CASSFRKDRANTGELFF.